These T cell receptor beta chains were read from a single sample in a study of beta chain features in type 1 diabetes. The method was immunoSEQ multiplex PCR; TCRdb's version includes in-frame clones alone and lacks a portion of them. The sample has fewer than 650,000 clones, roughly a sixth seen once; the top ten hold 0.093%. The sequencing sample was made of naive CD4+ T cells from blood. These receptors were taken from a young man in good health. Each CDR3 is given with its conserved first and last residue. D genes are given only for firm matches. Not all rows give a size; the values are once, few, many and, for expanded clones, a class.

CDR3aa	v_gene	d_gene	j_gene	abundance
CASRVKSYEQYF	TRBV28	NA	TRBJ2-7	NA
CAAPPAPHGYTF	TRBV21-1	NA	TRBJ1-2	few
CASSAPGTGVNPRNQPQHF	TRBV7-9	TRBD1	TRBJ1-5	NA
CASKMNTEAFF	TRBV6-5	NA	TRBJ1-1	NA
CASSFRVSGNTIYF	TRBV5-6	NA	TRBJ1-3	few
CASSPYLGQGGYTF	TRBV28	NA	TRBJ1-2	few
CASSFKRTAQYF	TRBV7-2	NA	TRBJ2-4	few
CANRDTGELFF	TRBV10-3	NA	TRBJ2-2	many
CASRLSSPGFNSPLHF	TRBV28	NA	TRBJ1-6	NA
CASSPPSGTTGELFF	TRBV7-3	TRBD2	TRBJ2-2	NA
CASSPEWKTQYF	TRBV28	NA	TRBJ2-5	few
CASSLSGLGTDTQYF	TRBV7-3	NA	TRBJ2-3	NA
CAWSVFRADGNTIYF	TRBV30	NA	TRBJ1-3	NA
CASSPRQEGLEKLFF	TRBV18	NA	TRBJ1-4	few
CAISEQDRVHSYEQYF	TRBV10-3	NA	TRBJ2-7	NA
CATSRDLVGASYNEQFF	TRBV15	NA	TRBJ2-1	NA
CASSQGGQGAPNEKLFF	TRBV4-2	TRBD1	TRBJ1-4	few
CASSSDRGYGYTF	TRBV28	TRBD1	TRBJ1-2	few
CASSRDRGRGGYTF	TRBV6-6	TRBD1	TRBJ1-2	NA
CASSLRRPTEAFF	TRBV7-3	NA	TRBJ1-1	once
CASSPGPGNNQPQHF	TRBV5-6	NA	TRBJ1-5	few
CSVSFIDRGQGYTF	TRBV29-1	TRBD1	TRBJ1-2	few